The rows below give T cell receptor beta chains drawn from one sample of a study of blood T cell repertoires in COVID-19. TCRdb keeps only in-frame clones here, not all; method: immunoSEQ multiplex PCR. The sample lists 120,000 or so clones; approximately 82% were seen once. The sample consisted of peripheral blood. The source is a man older than 75 with active or convalescent COVID-19. Both conserved end residues are part of each CDR3. A D gene is named only where the DNA matches it firmly. Size is stated for part of the rows, as once, few or many counts, or as a class when the clone is expanded.

clone_size: few
j_call: TRBJ1-5
v_call: TRBV2
cdr3_length: 14
d_call: -
cdr3_nt: TGTGCCAGCAGCTCAGGTTTGGGCAATCAGCCCCAGCATTTT
cdr3_aa: CASSSGLGNQPQHF

clone_size: -
j_call: TRBJ1-4
v_call: TRBV19
cdr3_length: 15
d_call: -
cdr3_nt: TGTGCCAGTAGTATAGGCGGAGGCGATAATGAAAAACTGTTTTTT
cdr3_aa: CASSIGGGDNEKLFF

clone_size: -
j_call: TRBJ1-6
v_call: TRBV30
cdr3_length: 15
d_call: -
cdr3_nt: TGTGCCTGGAGTGACGGACAGAGCTATAATTCACCCCTCCACTTT
cdr3_aa: CAWSDGQSYNSPLHF

clone_size: -
j_call: TRBJ1-2
v_call: TRBV5-6
cdr3_length: 15
d_call: TRBD1
cdr3_nt: TGTGCCAGCAGCTTGATCACAGGGGGCCTCTATGGCTACACCTTC
cdr3_aa: CASSLITGGLYGYTF

clone_size: -
j_call: TRBJ1-2
v_call: TRBV7-9
cdr3_length: 12
d_call: -
cdr3_nt: TGTGCCAGCAGCTCTACAGACTATGGCTACACCTTC
cdr3_aa: CASSSTDYGYTF

clone_size: -
j_call: TRBJ1-6
v_call: TRBV9
cdr3_length: 15
d_call: TRBD1
cdr3_nt: TGTGCCAGCAGCGTCACAGGGGTATATAATTCACCCCTCCACTTT
cdr3_aa: CASSVTGVYNSPLHF

clone_size: once
j_call: TRBJ2-6
v_call: TRBV14
cdr3_length: 15
d_call: -
cdr3_nt: TGTGCCAGCAGCCGGACCAGGGCTGGGGCCAACGTCCTGACTTTC
cdr3_aa: CASSRTRAGANVLTF

clone_size: -
j_call: TRBJ1-5
v_call: TRBV7-9
cdr3_length: 14
d_call: -
cdr3_nt: TGTGCCAGCAGCTACGGGGGGAGCAATCAGCCCCAGCATTTT
cdr3_aa: CASSYGGSNQPQHF

clone_size: -
j_call: TRBJ1-4
v_call: TRBV5-5
cdr3_length: 15
d_call: -
cdr3_nt: TGTGCCAGCAGCTTGGACGGACAGCTGAATGAAAAACTGTTTTTT
cdr3_aa: CASSLDGQLNEKLFF

clone_size: -
j_call: TRBJ1-1
v_call: TRBV5-1
cdr3_length: 15
d_call: TRBD1
cdr3_nt: TGCGCCAGCAGCTTAAAGACAGGGGCGAACACTGAAGCTTTCTTT
cdr3_aa: CASSLKTGANTEAFF

clone_size: few
j_call: TRBJ1-6
v_call: TRBV9
cdr3_length: 13
d_call: TRBD1
cdr3_nt: TGTGCCAGCAGCGGACAGGGGCATTCACCCCTCCACTTT
cdr3_aa: CASSGQGHSPLHF

clone_size: -
j_call: TRBJ2-5
v_call: TRBV7-2
cdr3_length: 14
d_call: -
cdr3_nt: TGTGCCAGCAGCTTTGGAGCTGCGCAAGAGACCCAGTACTTC
cdr3_aa: CASSFGAAQETQYF

clone_size: -
j_call: TRBJ2-3
v_call: TRBV3-1/TRBV3-2
cdr3_length: 16
d_call: TRBD2
cdr3_nt: TGTGCCAGCAGCCAGGGCCTAGCGGGGGGGACAGATACGCAGTATTTT
cdr3_aa: CASSQGLAGGTDTQYF

clone_size: few
j_call: TRBJ2-2
v_call: TRBV28
cdr3_length: 15
d_call: -
cdr3_nt: TGTGCCAGCAGTTTAGGACATATGAACACCGGGGAGCTGTTTTTT
cdr3_aa: CASSLGHMNTGELFF

clone_size: once
j_call: TRBJ1-1
v_call: TRBV10-3
cdr3_length: 13
d_call: -
cdr3_nt: TGTGCCATCAGGGACAGCCAGAACACTGAAGCTTTCTTT
cdr3_aa: CAIRDSQNTEAFF

clone_size: -
j_call: TRBJ1-6
v_call: TRBV19
cdr3_length: 14
d_call: -
cdr3_nt: TGTGCCACCTCCTCAAACAGGGAATACTCACCCCTCCACTTT
cdr3_aa: CATSSNREYSPLHF

clone_size: -
j_call: TRBJ2-3
v_call: TRBV5-5
cdr3_length: 18
d_call: TRBD2
cdr3_nt: TGTGCCAGCAGCTTGTGGGGACTAGCGGGGGTTAGCACAGATACGCAGTATTTT
cdr3_aa: CASSLWGLAGVSTDTQYF

clone_size: -
j_call: TRBJ2-5
v_call: TRBV2
cdr3_length: 17
d_call: TRBD2
cdr3_nt: TGTGCCAGCAGTGAAGCGCTTCAGGGTAGCGGGGAAGAGACCCAGTACTTC
cdr3_aa: CASSEALQGSGEETQYF

clone_size: -
j_call: TRBJ2-7
v_call: TRBV29-1
cdr3_length: 14
d_call: TRBD1
cdr3_nt: TGCAGCGTTGATGGGGACAGGTTTCCCTACGAGCAGTACTTC
cdr3_aa: CSVDGDRFPYEQYF

clone_size: -
j_call: TRBJ1-2
v_call: TRBV19
cdr3_length: 14
d_call: -
cdr3_nt: TGTGCCAGTAGTACCCCAGGGAGGGACTATGGCTACACCTTC
cdr3_aa: CASSTPGRDYGYTF

clone_size: few
j_call: TRBJ1-4
v_call: TRBV27
cdr3_length: 15
d_call: -
cdr3_nt: TGTGCCAGCAGTATCCAGGGGATGGCTAATGAAAAACTGTTTTTT
cdr3_aa: CASSIQGMANEKLFF

clone_size: -
j_call: TRBJ2-7
v_call: TRBV4-1
cdr3_length: 17
d_call: -
cdr3_nt: TGCGCCAGCAGCCTAAAGAGCGTCCCAGGGGTCTCCTACGAGCAGTACTTC
cdr3_aa: CASSLKSVPGVSYEQYF

clone_size: -
j_call: TRBJ2-7
v_call: TRBV6-5
cdr3_length: 12
d_call: -
cdr3_nt: TGTGCCAGCCGGGAGATTTACTACGAGCAGTACTTC
cdr3_aa: CASREIYYEQYF

clone_size: -
j_call: TRBJ2-3
v_call: TRBV12-3/TRBV12-4
cdr3_length: 13
d_call: -
cdr3_nt: TGTGCCAGCAGACGACTAGGCGCAGATACGCAGTATTTT
cdr3_aa: CASRRLGADTQYF

clone_size: -
j_call: TRBJ1-2
v_call: TRBV7-6
cdr3_length: 13
d_call: TRBD1
cdr3_nt: TGTGCCAGCAGCTTAGGGACAGGGGACGGCTACACCTTC
cdr3_aa: CASSLGTGDGYTF

clone_size: -
j_call: TRBJ2-7
v_call: TRBV6-6
cdr3_length: 15
d_call: TRBD2
cdr3_nt: TGTGCCAGTCAGCGGTCAGCGGGGGGAACCTACGAGCAGTACTTC
cdr3_aa: CASQRSAGGTYEQYF

clone_size: once
j_call: TRBJ2-7
v_call: TRBV16
cdr3_length: 13
d_call: -
cdr3_nt: TGTGCCAGCAGCCAAGCGGATGCCTACGAGCAGTACTTC
cdr3_aa: CASSQADAYEQYF

clone_size: -
j_call: TRBJ1-5
v_call: TRBV28
cdr3_length: 14
d_call: -
cdr3_nt: TGTGCCAGCAGTTTAAGCGGGAGCAATCAGCCCCAGCATTTT
cdr3_aa: CASSLSGSNQPQHF

clone_size: -
j_call: TRBJ1-2
v_call: TRBV28
cdr3_length: 13
d_call: -
cdr3_nt: TGTGCCAGCAGTCGCGGGACGGAATATGGCTACACCTTC
cdr3_aa: CASSRGTEYGYTF

clone_size: -
j_call: TRBJ1-3
v_call: TRBV5-1
cdr3_length: 17
d_call: TRBD1
cdr3_nt: TGCGCCAGCAGCTCGGGACAGGAACTAATCTCTGGAAACACCATATATTTT
cdr3_aa: CASSSGQELISGNTIYF

clone_size: -
j_call: TRBJ1-6
v_call: TRBV18
cdr3_length: 16
d_call: TRBD1
cdr3_nt: TGTGCCAGCTCACTCGCGGGACAGTTTTATAATTCACCCCTCCACTTT
cdr3_aa: CASSLAGQFYNSPLHF

clone_size: -
j_call: TRBJ2-5
v_call: TRBV3-1/TRBV3-2
cdr3_length: 12
d_call: -
cdr3_nt: TGTGCCAGCAGCCAAGTCCTCCAGACCCAGTACTTC
cdr3_aa: CASSQVLQTQYF

clone_size: -
j_call: TRBJ2-6
v_call: TRBV5-1
cdr3_length: 16
d_call: -
cdr3_nt: TGCGCCAGCACTACAGGGGCGGGGTCTGGGGCCAACGTCCTGACTTTC
cdr3_aa: CASTTGAGSGANVLTF

clone_size: -
j_call: TRBJ2-2
v_call: TRBV5-1
cdr3_length: 13
d_call: -
cdr3_nt: TGCGCCAGCAATGTAGCGAACACCGGGGAGCTGTTTTTT
cdr3_aa: CASNVANTGELFF

clone_size: -
j_call: TRBJ1-4
v_call: TRBV2
cdr3_length: 14
d_call: -
cdr3_nt: TGTGCCAGCAGTGACGGGAGGGTTAAAGAAAAACTGTTTTTT
cdr3_aa: CASSDGRVKEKLFF

clone_size: -
j_call: TRBJ1-6
v_call: TRBV5-1
cdr3_length: 16
d_call: -
cdr3_nt: TGCGCCAGCAGCTTGGGTGTAGACTCCTATAATTCACCCCTCCACTTT
cdr3_aa: CASSLGVDSYNSPLHF

clone_size: few
j_call: TRBJ2-1
v_call: TRBV5-6
cdr3_length: 15
d_call: -
cdr3_nt: TGTGCCAGCAGCCTTCTAGCGCTCGACTACAATGAGCAGTTCTTC
cdr3_aa: CASSLLALDYNEQFF

clone_size: -
j_call: TRBJ2-1
v_call: TRBV5-6
cdr3_length: 18
d_call: TRBD2
cdr3_nt: TGTGCCAGCAGTCAGACTAGCGGGGGGGCTAGCTCCTACAATGAGCAGTTCTTC
cdr3_aa: CASSQTSGGASSYNEQFF

clone_size: -
j_call: TRBJ1-1
v_call: TRBV7-2
cdr3_length: 14
d_call: TRBD1
cdr3_nt: TGTGCCAGCAGCTCTGGGACAGGGCGCACTGAAGCTTTCTTT
cdr3_aa: CASSSGTGRTEAFF

clone_size: few
j_call: TRBJ2-7
v_call: TRBV7-2
cdr3_length: 17
d_call: TRBD2
cdr3_nt: TGTGCCAGCAGCTCCGGGACTAGCGGGGGACCACCCTACGAGCAGTACTTC
cdr3_aa: CASSSGTSGGPPYEQYF

clone_size: -
j_call: TRBJ2-1
v_call: TRBV6-6
cdr3_length: 13
d_call: TRBD1
cdr3_nt: TGTGCCAGCAGCGATGGACAGGTCGGTGAGCAGTTCTTC
cdr3_aa: CASSDGQVGEQFF

clone_size: -
j_call: TRBJ2-3
v_call: TRBV27
cdr3_length: 15
d_call: TRBD1
cdr3_nt: TGTGCCAGCAGTACCCGGGACAGTAGCACAGATACGCAGTATTTT
cdr3_aa: CASSTRDSSTDTQYF

clone_size: -
j_call: TRBJ2-3
v_call: TRBV4-1
cdr3_length: 17
d_call: TRBD2
cdr3_nt: TGCGCCAGCAGCCAAGGCGGCCAGCGGGGGCTCACAGATACGCAGTATTTT
cdr3_aa: CASSQGGQRGLTDTQYF

clone_size: once
j_call: TRBJ1-5
v_call: TRBV3-1/TRBV3-2
cdr3_length: 14
d_call: -
cdr3_nt: TGTGCCAGCAGCCCCTTCGGCGGGGATCAGCCCCAGCATTTT
cdr3_aa: CASSPFGGDQPQHF

clone_size: -
j_call: TRBJ1-5
v_call: TRBV7-2
cdr3_length: 14
d_call: -
cdr3_nt: TGTGCCAGCAGCTTAGGGGCCAGCAATCAGCCCCAGCATTTT
cdr3_aa: CASSLGASNQPQHF

clone_size: -
j_call: TRBJ2-1
v_call: TRBV5-1
cdr3_length: 15
d_call: -
cdr3_nt: TGCGCCAGCAGCTTGGTGCCAGATACCCGGAGTGAGCAGTTCTTC
cdr3_aa: CASSLVPDTRSEQFF

clone_size: few
j_call: TRBJ1-2
v_call: TRBV6-5
cdr3_length: 13
d_call: -
cdr3_nt: TGTGCCAGCAGGCAGGATGAGAACTATGGCTACACCTTC
cdr3_aa: CASRQDENYGYTF